This T cell receptor beta chain was identified during a study of ipilimumab plus nivolumab after autologous stem cell transplantation. The V end was cut by 2 bases, the J end by 4 bases, with 17 bases between. From germline, CDR1 is SGHTA and CDR2 FQGNSA. This CDR3 contains 16 residues. Ipilimumab, 1 mg/kg, started 14 to 28 days after autologous transplant. The table came from immunoSEQ multiplex PCR; TCRdb's copy has only in-frame clones and leaves some out. The sample records over 75,000 clones, around 80% being singletons. The chain is built from TRBV7-2 and TRBJ2-5, with D possibly being TRBD1 or TRBD2 (5 bases each). The sample was PBMCs, taken in a trial of ipilimumab plus nivolumab as post-transplant consolidation. This clonotype was obtained from a male donor with diffuse large B-cell lymphoma. CDR3 nucleotide sequence: TGTGCCAGCAGCTTAAGTCGGGGCCCGCGGGCAGAGACCCAGTACTTC. Encoded protein: CASSLSRGPRAETQYF.